The sequence of this TCR beta chain was determined in a study of T-cell memory formation after mild COVID-19. The germline V gene has CDR1 DFQATT and CDR2 SNEGSKA (reference sequence). The CDR3 covers 13 residues. V shed 5 bases and J shed 1 base, with 11 bases lying between them. There are a few counts of this clonotype. One entry per CDR3 protein, called by TCRdb with MiXCR from the 5' RACE reads. The repertoire holds 450,000 to 650,000 distinct CDR3 sequences, with about a sixth as singletons. The source material was PBMCs or a T cell subset sorted from them (not recorded which). The chain combines TRBV20-1 with TRBJ2-5; D might be TRBD2 (6 bases). This TCR was sampled from an adult woman who had mild COVID-19 (a few samples of this study predate the infection). Cell type and time point are not known. CDR3 sequence: CSASGTFQETQYF. The CDR3, as DNA: TGCAGTGCTTCCGGGACTTTCCAAGAGACCCAGTACTTC.